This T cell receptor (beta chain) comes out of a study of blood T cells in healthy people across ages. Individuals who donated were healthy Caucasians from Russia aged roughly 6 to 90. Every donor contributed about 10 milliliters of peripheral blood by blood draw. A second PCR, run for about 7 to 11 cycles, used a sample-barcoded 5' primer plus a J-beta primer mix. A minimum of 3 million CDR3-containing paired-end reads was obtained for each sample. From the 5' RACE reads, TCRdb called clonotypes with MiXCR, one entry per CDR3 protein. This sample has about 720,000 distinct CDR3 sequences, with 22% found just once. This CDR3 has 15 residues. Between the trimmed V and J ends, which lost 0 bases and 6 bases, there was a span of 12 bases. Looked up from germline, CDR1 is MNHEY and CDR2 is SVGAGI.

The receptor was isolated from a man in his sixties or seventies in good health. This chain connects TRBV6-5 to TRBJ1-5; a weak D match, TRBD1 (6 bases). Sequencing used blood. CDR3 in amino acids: CASSYSMRGGQPQHF. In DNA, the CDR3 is TGTGCCAGCAGTTACTCGATGAGGGGGGGTCAGCCCCAGCATTTT.